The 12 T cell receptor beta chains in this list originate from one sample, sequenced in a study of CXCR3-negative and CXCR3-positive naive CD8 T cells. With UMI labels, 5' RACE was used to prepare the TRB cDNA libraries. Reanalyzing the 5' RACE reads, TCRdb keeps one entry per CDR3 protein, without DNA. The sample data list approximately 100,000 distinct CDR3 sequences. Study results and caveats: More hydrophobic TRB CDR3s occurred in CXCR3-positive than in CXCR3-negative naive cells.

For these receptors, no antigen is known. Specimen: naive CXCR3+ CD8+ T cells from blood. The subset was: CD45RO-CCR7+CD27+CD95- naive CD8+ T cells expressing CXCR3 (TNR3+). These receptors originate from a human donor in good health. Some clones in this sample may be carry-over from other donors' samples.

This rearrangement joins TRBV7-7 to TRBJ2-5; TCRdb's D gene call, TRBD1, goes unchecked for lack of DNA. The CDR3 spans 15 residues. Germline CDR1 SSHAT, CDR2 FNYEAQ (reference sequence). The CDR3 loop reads CASSLRPGIQETQYF.

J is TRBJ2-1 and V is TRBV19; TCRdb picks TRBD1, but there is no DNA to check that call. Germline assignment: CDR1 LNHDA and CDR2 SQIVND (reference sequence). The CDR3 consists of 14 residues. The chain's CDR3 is CASSMGDRGNEQFF.

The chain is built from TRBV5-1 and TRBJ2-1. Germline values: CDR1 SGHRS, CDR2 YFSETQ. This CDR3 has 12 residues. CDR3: CASSFSYNEQFF.

The CDR3 spells CASNNFRDTQYF. The chain links TRBV19 to TRBJ2-3. CDR3 length equals 12 residues. Germline assignment: CDR1 LNHDA and CDR2 SQIVND (reference sequence).

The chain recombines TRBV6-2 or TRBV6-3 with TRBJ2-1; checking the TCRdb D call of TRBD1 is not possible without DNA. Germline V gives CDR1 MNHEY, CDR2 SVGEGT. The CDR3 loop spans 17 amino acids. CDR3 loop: CASSFPAGEVSYNEQFF.

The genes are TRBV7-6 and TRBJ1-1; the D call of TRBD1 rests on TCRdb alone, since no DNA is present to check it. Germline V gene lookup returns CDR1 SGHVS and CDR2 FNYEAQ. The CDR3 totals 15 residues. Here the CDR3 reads CASSLASRGSSEAFF.

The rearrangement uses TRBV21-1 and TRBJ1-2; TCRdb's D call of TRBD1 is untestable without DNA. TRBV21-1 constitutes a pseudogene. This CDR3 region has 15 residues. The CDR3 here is CASSKVQGLDYGYTF.

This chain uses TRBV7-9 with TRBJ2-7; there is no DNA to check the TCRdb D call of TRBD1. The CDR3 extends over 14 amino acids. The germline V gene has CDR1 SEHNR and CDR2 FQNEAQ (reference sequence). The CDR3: CASSAPAGNIEQYF. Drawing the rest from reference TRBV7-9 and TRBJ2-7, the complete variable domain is DTGVSQNPRHKITKRGQNVTFRCDPISEHNRLYWYRQTLGQGPEFLTYFQNEAQLEKSRLLSDRFSAERPKGSFSTLEIQRTEQGDSAMYLCASSAPAGNIEQYFGPGTRLTVT.

CDR3 in amino acids: CASSLGLDEQFF. The V gene is TRBV7-9, the J gene TRBJ2-1. Germline CDR1 SEHNR, CDR2 FQNEAQ (reference sequence). This CDR3 has 12 amino acids.

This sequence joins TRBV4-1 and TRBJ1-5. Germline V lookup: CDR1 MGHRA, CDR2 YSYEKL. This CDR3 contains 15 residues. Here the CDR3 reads CASSQGPIAGQPQHF.

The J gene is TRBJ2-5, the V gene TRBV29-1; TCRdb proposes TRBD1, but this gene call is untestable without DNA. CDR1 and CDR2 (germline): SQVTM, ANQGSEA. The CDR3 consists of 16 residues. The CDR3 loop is CSVVQGRVRLADTQYF.

The CDR3: CASSLYGGNEQFF. V and J are TRBV7-9 and TRBJ2-1; as DNA is missing, the TRBD1 call by TCRdb cannot be tested. There are 13 residues in the CDR3. Germline V gene lookup returns CDR1 SEHNR and CDR2 FQNEAQ (reference sequence).